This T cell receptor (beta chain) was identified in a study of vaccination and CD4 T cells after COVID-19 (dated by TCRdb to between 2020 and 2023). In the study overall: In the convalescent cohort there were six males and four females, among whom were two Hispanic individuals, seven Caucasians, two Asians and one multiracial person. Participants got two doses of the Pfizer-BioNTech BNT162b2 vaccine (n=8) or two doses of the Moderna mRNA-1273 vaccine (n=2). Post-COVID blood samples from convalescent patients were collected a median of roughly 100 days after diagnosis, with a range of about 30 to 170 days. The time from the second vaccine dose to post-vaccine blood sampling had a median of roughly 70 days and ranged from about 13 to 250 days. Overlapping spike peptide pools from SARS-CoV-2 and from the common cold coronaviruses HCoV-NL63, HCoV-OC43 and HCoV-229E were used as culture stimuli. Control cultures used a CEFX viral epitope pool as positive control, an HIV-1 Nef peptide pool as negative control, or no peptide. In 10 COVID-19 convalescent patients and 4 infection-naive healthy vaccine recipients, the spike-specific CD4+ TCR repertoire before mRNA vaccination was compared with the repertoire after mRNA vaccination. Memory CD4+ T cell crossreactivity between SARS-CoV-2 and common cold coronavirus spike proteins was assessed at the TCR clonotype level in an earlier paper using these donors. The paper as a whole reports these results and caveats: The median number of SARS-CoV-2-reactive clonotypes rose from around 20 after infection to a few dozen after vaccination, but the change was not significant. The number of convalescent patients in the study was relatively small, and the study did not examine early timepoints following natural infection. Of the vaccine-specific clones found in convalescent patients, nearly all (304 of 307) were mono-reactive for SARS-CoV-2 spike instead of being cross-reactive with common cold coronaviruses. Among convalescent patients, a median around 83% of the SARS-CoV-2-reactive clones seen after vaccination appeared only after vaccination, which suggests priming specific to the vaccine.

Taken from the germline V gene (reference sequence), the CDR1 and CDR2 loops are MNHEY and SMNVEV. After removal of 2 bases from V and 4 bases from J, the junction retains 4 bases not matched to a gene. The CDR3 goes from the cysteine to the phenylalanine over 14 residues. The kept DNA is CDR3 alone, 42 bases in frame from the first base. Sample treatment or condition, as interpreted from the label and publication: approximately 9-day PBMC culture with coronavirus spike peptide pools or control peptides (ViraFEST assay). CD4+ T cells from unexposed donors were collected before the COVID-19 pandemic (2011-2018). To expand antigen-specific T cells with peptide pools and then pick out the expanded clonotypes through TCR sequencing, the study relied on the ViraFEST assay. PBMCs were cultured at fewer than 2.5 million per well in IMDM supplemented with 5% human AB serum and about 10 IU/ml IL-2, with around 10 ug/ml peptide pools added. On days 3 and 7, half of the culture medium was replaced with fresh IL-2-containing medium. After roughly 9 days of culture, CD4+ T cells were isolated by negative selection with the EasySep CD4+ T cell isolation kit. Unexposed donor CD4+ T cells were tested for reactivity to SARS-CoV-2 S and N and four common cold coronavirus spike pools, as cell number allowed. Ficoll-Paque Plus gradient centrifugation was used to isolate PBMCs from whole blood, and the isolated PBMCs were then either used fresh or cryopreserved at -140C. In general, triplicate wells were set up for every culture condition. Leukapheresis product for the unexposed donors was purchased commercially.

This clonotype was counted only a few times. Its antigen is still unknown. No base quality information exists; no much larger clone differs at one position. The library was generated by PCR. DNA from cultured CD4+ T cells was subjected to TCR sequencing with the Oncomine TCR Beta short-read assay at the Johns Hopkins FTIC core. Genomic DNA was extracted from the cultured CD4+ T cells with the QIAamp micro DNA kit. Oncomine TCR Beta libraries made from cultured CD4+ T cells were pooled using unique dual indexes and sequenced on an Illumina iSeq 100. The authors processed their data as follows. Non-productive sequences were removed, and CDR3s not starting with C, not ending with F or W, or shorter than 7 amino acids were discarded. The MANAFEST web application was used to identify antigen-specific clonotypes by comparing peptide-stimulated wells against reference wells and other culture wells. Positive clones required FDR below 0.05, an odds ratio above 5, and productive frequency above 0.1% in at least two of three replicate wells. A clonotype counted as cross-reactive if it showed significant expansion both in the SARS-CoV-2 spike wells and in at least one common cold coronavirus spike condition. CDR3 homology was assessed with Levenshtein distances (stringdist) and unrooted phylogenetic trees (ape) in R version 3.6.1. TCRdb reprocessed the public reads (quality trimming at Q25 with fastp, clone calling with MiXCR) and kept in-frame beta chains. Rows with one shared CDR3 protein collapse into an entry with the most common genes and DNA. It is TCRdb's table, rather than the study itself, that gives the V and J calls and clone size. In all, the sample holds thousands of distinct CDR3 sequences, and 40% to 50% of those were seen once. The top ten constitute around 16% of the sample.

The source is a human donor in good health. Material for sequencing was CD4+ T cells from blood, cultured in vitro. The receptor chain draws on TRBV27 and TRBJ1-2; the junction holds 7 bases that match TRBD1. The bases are TGTGCCAGCAGTTTAAAAGGGGGCGGCTATGGCTACACCTTC. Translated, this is CASSLKGGGYGYTF.